This TCR beta chain was sequenced in a study of T-cell reconstitution after alpha-beta-depleted transplantation in children. This sample's TCRbeta library carried unique molecular identifier barcodes. TCRdb passed the PCR reads through MiXCR, listing each CDR3 protein once. The sample consists of about 300,000 distinct CDR3 sequences, 9.5% to 13% of them appearing once. CDR1 SGHRS and CDR2 YFSETQ come from the germline V gene. CDR3 length: 15 residues. The germline V and J ends were trimmed by 0 bases and 0 bases, with 7 bases remaining between them. This clonotype was found many times. The origin of this receptor is a boy in the first two years of life with acute myeloid leukemia, due to receive a stem cell transplant. The chain uses TRBV5-1 and TRBJ2-4, with no clear D. The material sequenced was PBMCs, taken before TCRalphabeta/CD19-depleted stem cell transplant. In DNA, the CDR3 is TGCGCCAGCAGCTTGGAAGTTTTAGCCAAAAACATTCAGTACTTC. Translated: CASSLEVLAKNIQYF.